Below, 30 T cell receptor beta chains from the same sample are listed, as sequenced in a study of T cell changes during pregnancy in multiple sclerosis. Profiled with immunoSEQ multiplex PCR; TCRdb holds only in-frame clones, not every one. This table holds some 110,000 clones, around 90% found once. Sequences were derived from peripheral blood, sampled in the third trimester of pregnancy. These receptors all come from a female donor with multiple sclerosis, enrolled in a pregnancy study.

The chain has TRBV14 and TRBJ2-7, with 11 bases matching TRBD2. V was pared by 3 bases and J by 2 bases, with 6 bases of the junction left unmatched. The CDR3 contains 16 residues. In germline, CDR1 is SGHDN, CDR2 FVKESK. The CDR3 DNA reads as TGTGCCAGCAGCCATTCCTTGACTAGCGGGGCCTACGAGCAGTACTTC. Translated: CASSHSLTSGAYEQYF.

The rearrangement uses TRBV7-9 and TRBJ2-1; possible D gene TRBD2, 6 bases. The CDR3 contains 12 residues. The V end lost 5 bases, the J end lost 9 bases, and 11 bases lay between the germline ends. Germline V gives CDR1 SEHNR, CDR2 FQNEAQ (reference sequence). CDR3 nucleotides: TGTGCCAGCAGCGGTAGCGGATCTGAGCAGTTCTTC. It translates to CASSGSGSEQFF.

The V and J genes are TRBV6-5 and TRBJ1-1; no firm D call. The V gene's germline CDR1 is MNHEY and CDR2 SVGAGI. V lost 5 bases to trimming and J lost 7 bases, with 17 bases between them. The CDR3 spans 14 residues. For the CDR3, the DNA is TGTGCCAGCAGTCATCCAGAGGGAAACTATGAAGCTTTCTTT. It yields the protein CASSHPEGNYEAFF.

The gene calls are TRBV7-9 and TRBJ2-5; possible D gene TRBD1, 6 bases. The germline V gene has CDR1 SEHNR and CDR2 FQNEAQ (reference sequence). V lost 3 bases, J lost 3 bases, and 14 bases lay in between. This CDR3 is built from 15 residues. This CDR3 reads CASSFTDRNKETQYF. In DNA, the CDR3 is TGTGCCAGCAGCTTCACCGACAGGAATAAAGAGACCCAGTACTTC.

The chain has TRBV29-1 and TRBJ2-7, with a tentative D call TRBD2 (5 bases). This CDR3 has 14 amino acids. Between the trimmed V and J ends, which lost 2 bases and 0 bases, there was a span of 11 bases. CDR1 is SQVTM and CDR2 is ANQGSEA in the germline V gene. The CDR3: CSVELPDSSYEQYF. In nucleotides, the CDR3 is TGCAGCGTTGAATTGCCGGACTCCTCCTACGAGCAGTACTTC.

The V call is TRBV19, the J call TRBJ2-1; a possible D gene is TRBD1 (6 bases). Germline CDR1 and CDR2: LNHDA and SQIVND (reference sequence). This CDR3 has 18 residues. V lost 11 bases and J 6 bases, leaving 32 bases between the germline ends. CDR3 amino acids: CAPLVGTPTNSSFNEQFF. Written as DNA, the CDR3 is TGTGCCCCCCTTGTCGGGACACCTACAAACAGTAGCTTCAATGAGCAGTTCTTC.

The rearrangement uses TRBV10-2 and TRBJ2-3; weak D call: TRBD2 (5 bases). V lost 2 bases and J 2 bases, leaving 11 bases between the germline ends. Germline V gene data show CDR1 as WSHSY and CDR2 as SAAADI. The CDR3 is 15 residues long. The CDR3, as DNA: TGCGCCAGCAGTGAGCCCCAGCGGAACACAGATACGCAGTATTTT. As protein: CASSEPQRNTDTQYF.

V usage is TRBV5-1 and J usage is TRBJ2-5; D uncertain. This CDR3 is 15 amino acids long. Germline V gene sequence: CDR1 SGHRS, CDR2 YFSETQ. V lost 0 bases, J lost 0 bases, and 9 bases lay in between. Here the CDR3 DNA reads TGCGCCAGCAGCTTGGCGAACACGTACCAAGAGACCCAGTACTTC. Encoded protein: CASSLANTYQETQYF.

The rearrangement links TRBV7-9 to TRBJ1-2; 7 bases line up with TRBD1. Germline V gene lookup returns CDR1 SEHNR and CDR2 FQNEAQ (reference sequence). With V trimmed by 5 bases and J by 2 bases, 8 bases remained unmatched. This CDR3 has 15 amino acids. The CDR3 loop reads CASSILEDRNYGYTF. In DNA, the CDR3 is TGTGCCAGCAGCATCCTCGAGGACAGGAACTATGGCTACACCTTC.

The gene calls are TRBV9 and TRBJ2-7; 8 nucleotides match TRBD1. This CDR3 has 14 amino acids. The germline V gene encodes CDR1 SGDLS and CDR2 YYNGEE. J lost 7 bases, V lost 2 bases, and 8 bases had no gene match. CDR3 protein: CASSVGQGPLEQYF. Here the CDR3 DNA reads TGTGCCAGCAGCGTCGGACAGGGCCCCTTGGAGCAGTACTTC.

This clone showed up just once. This chain connects TRBV28 to TRBJ2-7; 13 nucleotides agree with TRBD2. CDR1 MDHEN and CDR2 SYDVKM come from the germline V gene. The CDR3 is 14 residues long. Losses at the gene ends were 4 bases for V and 3 bases for J; bases not matched to a gene: 0. The CDR3: CASSWTSGGYEQYF. DNA of the CDR3: TGTGCCAGCAGTTGGACTAGCGGGGGCTACGAGCAGTACTTC.

The chain is built from TRBV9 and TRBJ2-2, with D perhaps matching TRBD2 (6 bases). CDR3 length: 15 residues. V lost 0 bases and J 5 bases, leaving 11 bases between the germline ends. Germline V lookup: CDR1 SGDLS, CDR2 YYNGEE. CDR3 sequence: CASSVVDYPTGELFF. CDR3 nucleotides: TGTGCCAGCAGCGTAGTGGACTATCCTACCGGGGAGCTGTTTTTT.

The V call is TRBV18, the J call TRBJ1-2; 7 positions agree with TRBD1. This CDR3 region has 15 residues. After removal of 3 bases from V and 2 bases from J, the junction contained 6 bases not matched to a gene. CDR1 is KGHSH, CDR2 LQKENI, per germline. For the CDR3, the DNA is TGTGCCAGCTCACCTGGGACAGAGAAAAACTATGGCTACACCTTC. Translated, it gives CASSPGTEKNYGYTF.

This chain links TRBV13 with TRBJ2-3, with D maybe TRBD1 (5 bases). The germline V gene encodes CDR1 PRHDT and CDR2 FYEKMQ (reference sequence). The V gene lost 3 bases and the J gene lost 4 bases, with 8 bases spanning the gap. The CDR3 consists of 13 residues. This chain's CDR3 is CASSFSRADTQYF. DNA for the CDR3: TGTGCCAGCAGCTTCAGCAGGGCAGATACGCAGTATTTT. Supplemented by reference TRBV13 and TRBJ2-3, the full variable domain reads AAGVIQSPRHLIKEKRETATLKCYPIPRHDTVYWYQQGPGQDPQFLISFYEKMQSDKGSIPDRFSAQQFSDYHSELNMSSLELGDSALYFCASSFSRADTQYFGPGTRLTVL.

The genes are TRBV5-4 and TRBJ2-1; no firm D call. The germline gives CDR1 SGHNT, CDR2 YYREEE (reference sequence). This CDR3 spans 17 amino acids. Deletions cut 0 bases from V and 0 bases from J, with 13 bases between. The CDR3 loop reads CASSLDNLASSYNEQFF. The DNA of the CDR3 is TGTGCCAGCAGCTTGGATAATCTGGCCAGCTCCTACAATGAGCAGTTCTTC.

This clone is a singleton in its sample. V usage is TRBV30 and J usage is TRBJ2-5, with no clear D. The V and J ends lost 5 bases and 2 bases respectively, with 27 bases between them. CDR3 length equals 18 residues. Germline assignment: CDR1 GTSNPN and CDR2 SVGIG (reference sequence). The CDR3 region has the DNA TGTGCCTGGCTCCCACATCCAAGGTTCCGGAGCCGGCAAGAGACCCAGTACTTC. Protein product: CAWLPHPRFRSRQETQYF.

The chain recombines TRBV7-2 with TRBJ1-2, with TRBD1 matching over 7 bases. V lost 4 bases, J lost 7 bases, and 6 bases stayed unmatched. Germline V gene sequence: CDR1 SGHTA, CDR2 FQGNSA. CDR3 length: 13 amino acids. The CDR3 region is CASSSTGKGGYTF. CDR3 sequence (DNA): TGTGCCAGCAGCTCGACAGGGAAAGGTGGCTACACCTTC.

The rearrangement uses TRBV5-5 and TRBJ2-1, with TRBD1 identical over 8 bases. The germline V gene encodes CDR1 SGHKS and CDR2 YYEKEE (reference sequence). With V trimmed by 2 bases and J by 0 bases, 7 bases remained unmatched. This CDR3 has 17 residues. The CDR3 DNA sequence: TGTGCCAGCAGCTTTATCAGGGGGCTTAACTCCTACAATGAGCAGTTCTTC. It specifies CASSFIRGLNSYNEQFF.

Regarding this clone: Other DNA sequences of this sample code for an identical CDR3. V and J are TRBV27 and TRBJ2-5; TRBD1 might be the D (6 bases). The CDR3 sequence is 13 residues long. V was pared by 3 bases and J by 2 bases, with 7 bases between. Germline V gives CDR1 MNHEY, CDR2 SMNVEV (reference sequence). CDR3 DNA: TGTGCCAGCAGTTTCAGGGGACAAGAGACCCAGTACTTC. It codes for CASSFRGQETQYF.

The chain couples TRBV30 to TRBJ2-7; TRBD2 aligns across 8 bases. Germline CDR1 is GTSNPN and CDR2 is SVGIG (reference sequence). Germline trimming cut 3 bases from V and 5 bases from J; bases unmatched to any gene: 6. The CDR3 contains 13 residues. This CDR3 is CAWSTGGLDEQYF. In DNA, the CDR3 is TGTGCCTGGAGCACGGGGGGGCTGGACGAGCAGTACTTC.

In DNA, the CDR3 is TGCGCCAGCAGTGAGTGGGGACAGGGTAGTACGGCTTTCTTT. As protein: CASSEWGQGSTAFF. The V gene is TRBV10-2, the J gene TRBJ1-1; 9 nucleotides line up with TRBD1. This CDR3 has 14 residues. Germline values: CDR1 WSHSY, CDR2 SAAADI. Trimming cost V 1 base and J 11 bases; bases outside gene matches: 8.

The chain is built from TRBV18 and TRBJ1-2, with D possibly matching TRBD1 (5 bases). The length of the CDR3 is 13 residues. Trimming took 4 bases from V and 4 from J, leaving 10 bases between them. Germline loops: CDR1 KGHSH, CDR2 LQKENI. This CDR3 is CASSQRGSYGYTF. CDR3 DNA: TGTGCCAGCTCACAAAGGGGATCCTATGGCTACACCTTC. The complete variable domain, with remaining parts taken from reference TRBV18 and TRBJ1-2, reads NAGVMQNPRHLVRRRGQEARLRCSPMKGHSHVYWYRQLPEEGLKFMVYLQKENIIDESGMPKERFSAEFPKEGPSILRIQQVVRGDSAAYFCASSQRGSYGYTFGSGTRLTVV.

The chain recombines TRBV5-1 with TRBJ2-3, with TRBD2 identical over 9 bases. CDR3 length: 15 residues. Germline V gives CDR1 SGHRS, CDR2 YFSETQ. Germline trimming cut 0 bases from V and 3 bases from J; bases unmatched to any gene: 2. CDR3 coding DNA: TGCGCCAGCAGCTTGGGCCTAGCGGGGACAGATACGCAGTATTTT. Encoded protein: CASSLGLAGTDTQYF.

This clone has more than one count but fewer than ten. This rearrangement joins TRBV6-5 to TRBJ1-5, with 9 bases aligning to TRBD1. Germline V lookup: CDR1 MNHEY, CDR2 SVGAGI. This CDR3 region has 15 residues. V dropped 6 bases and J dropped 4; count of bases not matched to a gene: 7. The CDR3 protein is CASSQGQGRNQPQHF. CDR3 sequence (DNA): TGTGCCAGCAGCCAGGGACAGGGTCGAAATCAGCCCCAGCATTTT.

The V call is TRBV5-4, the J call TRBJ2-5; perhaps TRBD2 as D (5 bases). The germline gives CDR1 SGHNT, CDR2 YYREEE (reference sequence). CDR3 length equals 12 residues. V lost 4 bases, J lost 9 bases, and 13 bases lay in between. This CDR3 is CASSNTPEAQYF. The DNA for the CDR3 is TGTGCCAGCAGCAACACCCCGGAGGCCCAGTACTTC.

The chain couples TRBV19 to TRBJ1-1; TRBD1 agrees at 12 bases. Germline CDR1 is LNHDA and CDR2 is SQIVND (reference sequence). After removal of 10 bases from V and 4 bases from J, the junction contained 7 bases not matched to a gene. The CDR3 extends over 14 amino acids. The CDR3 DNA sequence: TGTGCCACCTCCTGGGGACAGGGGGCCACTGAAGCTTTCTTT. Translated: CATSWGQGATEAFF.

V and J are TRBV11-2 and TRBJ1-4, with unresolved D. Per germline, CDR1 SGHAT and CDR2 FQNNGV. Trimming cost V 0 bases and J 7 bases, with 12 bases left between them. This CDR3 comprises 15 residues. The CDR3 DNA sequence: TGTGCCAGCAGCTTAGAACCGGTTTGGGCTGAAAAACTGTTTTTT. Residues: CASSLEPVWAEKLFF.

The rearrangement links TRBV2 to TRBJ1-3, with D hard to call. This CDR3 is 12 amino acids long. Germline CDR1 is SNHLY and CDR2 is FYNNEI. Between the trimmed V and J ends, which lost 4 bases and 7 bases, there was a span of 8 bases. The CDR3 sequence: CASSAKRNTIYF. In nucleotides, the CDR3 is TGTGCCAGCAGTGCCAAACGGAACACCATATATTTT.

This clone was seen once. J is TRBJ1-2 and V is TRBV4-1; D might be TRBD1 (5 bases). V was cut by 4 bases and J by 7 bases, with 16 bases left in between. Germline V gene sequence: CDR1 MGHRA, CDR2 YSYEKL. This CDR3 is 14 amino acids long. CDR3 sequence reads: CASSPEEGWTGYTF. CDR3 nucleotide sequence: TGCGCCAGCAGCCCCGAGGAGGGGTGGACTGGCTACACCTTC.

The DNA of the CDR3 is TGTGCCAGCACCCACGGCGGACAGGGGGGACAAGAGACCCAGTACTTC. Protein product: CASTHGGQGGQETQYF. The chain employs TRBV28 and TRBJ2-5; 10 bases agree with TRBD1. The trim removed 7 bases at V and 2 bases at J, leaving 10 bases unmatched. CDR1 MDHEN and CDR2 SYDVKM come from the germline V gene. The CDR3 runs 16 residues.